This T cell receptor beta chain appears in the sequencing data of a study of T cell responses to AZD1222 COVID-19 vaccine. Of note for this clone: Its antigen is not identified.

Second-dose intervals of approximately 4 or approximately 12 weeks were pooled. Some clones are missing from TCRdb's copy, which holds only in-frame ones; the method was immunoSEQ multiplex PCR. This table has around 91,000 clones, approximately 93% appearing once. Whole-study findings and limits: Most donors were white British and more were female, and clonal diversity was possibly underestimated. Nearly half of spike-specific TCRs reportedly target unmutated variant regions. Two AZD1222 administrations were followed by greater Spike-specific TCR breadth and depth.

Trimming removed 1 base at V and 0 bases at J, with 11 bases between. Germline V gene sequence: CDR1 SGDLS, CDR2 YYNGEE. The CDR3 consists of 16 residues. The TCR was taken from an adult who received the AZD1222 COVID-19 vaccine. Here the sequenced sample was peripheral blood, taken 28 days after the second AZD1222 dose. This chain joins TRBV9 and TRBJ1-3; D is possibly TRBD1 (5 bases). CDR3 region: CASSVTTAISGNTIYF. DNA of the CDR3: TGTGCCAGCAGCGTAACGACAGCTATCTCTGGAAACACCATATATTTT.